These T cell receptor beta chains were read from a single sample in a study of cytomegalovirus exposure and HLA in healthy donors. TCRdb's copy holds only in-frame clones and misses some; the assay was immunoSEQ multiplex PCR. The clone table shows 70,000 or so clones, with the ten largest holding about 2.4%. Sequenced material: PBMCs. These receptors were obtained from a female donor in good health and CMV-seropositive. Both conserved end residues are part of each CDR3. A D gene is named only where the DNA matches it firmly.

>15|TRBJ2-1|TRBV9|TRBD1
CASSPRLGQNNEQFF
TGTGCCAGCAGCCCCCGCTTGGGACAGAACAATGAGCAGTTCTTC
>15|TRBJ2-1|TRBV7-2|NA
CASSLESWRDNEQFF
TGTGCCAGCAGCTTAGAGAGCTGGCGGGACAATGAGCAGTTCTTC
>15|TRBJ1-3|TRBV11-1|NA
CASSRQSFPGNTIYF
TGTGCCAGCAGCAGACAGAGCTTCCCTGGAAACACCATATATTTT
>16|TRBJ1-3|TRBV30|NA
CAWSTSGAFSGNTIYF
TGTGCCTGGAGTACCTCAGGGGCCTTCTCTGGAAACACCATATATTTT
>13|TRBJ1-1|TRBV18|NA
CASSPAEDTEAFF
TGTGCCAGCTCACCAGCGGAGGACACTGAAGCTTTCTTT
>16|TRBJ1-3|TRBV7-2|TRBD1
CASSPQGGLFGNTIYF
TGTGCCAGCAGCCCGCAGGGGGGTCTTTTCGGAAACACCATATATTTT
>15|TRBJ1-1|TRBV18|TRBD1
CASSRNTGVGAEAFF
TGTGCCAGCTCACGAAATACAGGGGTGGGGGCTGAAGCTTTCTTT
>19|TRBJ2-7|TRBV28|TRBD2
CASTSAGLAGVSTLYEQYF
TGTGCCAGCACCTCGGCGGGACTAGCGGGAGTTTCAACTCTCTACGAGCAGTACTTC
>14|TRBJ1-1|TRBV19|NA
CASSIAMLNTEAFF
TGTGCCAGTAGTATAGCCATGTTGAACACTGAAGCTTTCTTT
>14|TRBJ2-7|TRBV7-9|NA
CASSLTQFWYEQYF
TGTGCCAGCAGCTTAACACAGTTTTGGTACGAGCAGTACTTC
>13|TRBJ2-7|TRBV27|TRBD1
CASATGGPYEQYF
TGTGCCAGTGCTACAGGGGGACCCTACGAGCAGTACTTC
>14|TRBJ2-3|TRBV30|NA
CAWSVLGRTDTQYF
TGTGCCTGGAGTGTACTGGGGCGGACAGATACGCAGTATTTT
>13|TRBJ2-4|TRBV4-1|NA
CASSQEDGDIQYF
TGCGCCAGCAGCCAAGAGGACGGGGACATTCAGTACTTC
>14|TRBJ1-5|TRBV10-3|NA
CAISEAGVAQPQHF
TGTGCCATCAGTGAAGCCGGGGTTGCACAGCCCCAGCATTTT
>15|TRBJ2-7|TRBV4-3|TRBD1
CASSQGPGQTYEQYF
TGCGCCAGCAGCCAAGGTCCGGGACAGACTTACGAGCAGTACTTC